This is a list of T cell receptor beta chains from one sample in a study of radiation and T cells in renal cell carcinoma. Using immunoSEQ multiplex PCR, the repertoire was profiled, and TCRdb retains in-frame clones only, with some absent. The sample holds roughly 170,000 clones, about 85% seen once. The sample here was blood, taken from a patient whose treatment included radiotherapy and nephrectomy. All receptors come from a woman in her fifties or sixties with renal cell carcinoma. Each CDR3 is given with its conserved first and last residue. The D gene is left open where the match is weak. Only some rows state a clone size, as once, few, many or a class for expanded clones.

V gene	J gene	clone size	D gene	CDR3 DNA	CDR3 protein
TRBV18	TRBJ1-2	.	.	TGTGCCAGCTCAAACTCGATCGGACGTCCCTCGTATTCTAACTATGGCTACACCTTC	CASSNSIGRPSYSNYGYTF
TRBV5-1	TRBJ2-1	.	.	TGCGCCAGTTCCCAGGACAGAGGCACCTTGAATGAGCAGTTCTTC	CASSQDRGTLNEQFF
TRBV5-6	TRBJ2-2	.	TRBD1	TGTGCCAGCAGCTTGACAGGGGCCACCGGGGAGCTGTTTTTT	CASSLTGATGELFF
TRBV21-1	TRBJ2-2	.	.	TGTGCCAGCAGCAAAGGAGACCCTAAATGCCGGAACACCGGGGAGCTGTTTTTT	CASSKGDPKCRNTGELFF
TRBV9	TRBJ1-1	.	TRBD1	TGTGCCAGCAGCTCAGCGGGACAGGGAACCACTGAAGCTTTCTTT	CASSSAGQGTTEAFF
TRBV4-1	TRBJ2-2	.	.	TGCGCCAGCAGCCAAGCACCGGGACGGGACACCGGGGAGCTGTTTTTT	CASSQAPGRDTGELFF
TRBV19	TRBJ2-5	.	.	TGTGCCAGTAGTATGCAACAGGGCGGGGAGACCCAGTACTTC	CASSMQQGGETQYF
TRBV9	TRBJ1-3	.	.	TGTGCCAGCAGCGTAGATTCCGGAAACACCATATATTTT	CASSVDSGNTIYF
TRBV4-3	TRBJ1-1	.	.	TGCGCCAGCAGCCAAGAGGGAAGTCCCGCGGGTACTGAAGCTTTCTTT	CASSQEGSPAGTEAFF
TRBV30	TRBJ1-1	.	.	TGTGCCTGGAGTGTTAGGGGGGGCACTGAAGCTTTCTTT	CAWSVRGGTEAFF
TRBV6-5	TRBJ2-2	.	.	TGTGCCAGCACCGAGGGCTTCACCGGGGAGCTGTTTTTT	CASTEGFTGELFF
TRBV19	TRBJ1-1	.	.	TGTGCCAGTAGTATCGGAGTAGCGAACACTGAAGCTTTCTTT	CASSIGVANTEAFF
TRBV6-5	TRBJ2-5	once	.	TGTGCCAGCAGGGGGCTGGAGACCCAGTACTTC	CASRGLETQYF
TRBV7-7	TRBJ2-7	once	TRBD1	TGTGCTAGCAGCTTAGGGCAGGGGGAGCCCTACGAGCAGTACTTC	CASSLGQGEPYEQYF
TRBV7-2	TRBJ2-7	.	.	TGTGCCAGCAGCTCCCGGGACCACTACGAGCAGTACTTC	CASSSRDHYEQYF
TRBV6-4	TRBJ1-5	.	.	TGTGCCAGCAGTGACGAGGTAGATCAGCCCCAGCATTTT	CASSDEVDQPQHF
TRBV6-6	TRBJ2-7	few	TRBD1	TGTGCCAGCAGGTCCGGGACAGGGGGGTACGAGCAGTACTTC	CASRSGTGGYEQYF
TRBV5-1	TRBJ2-1	.	.	TGCGCCAGCAGCTCACCGGGACCGCGGTATGAGCAGTTCTTC	CASSSPGPRYEQFF
TRBV5-8	TRBJ2-7	once	TRBD1	TGTGCCAGCAGCTCCCGGACAGGGGCCCCCTACGAGCAGTACTTC	CASSSRTGAPYEQYF
TRBV4-2	TRBJ1-3	.	.	TGTGCCAGCAGCCAAGACGGGGGGCTGAACTCTGGAAACACCATATATTTT	CASSQDGGLNSGNTIYF
TRBV2	TRBJ1-6	.	.	TGTGCCAGCAAACTTGGGGATAATTCACCCCTCCACTTT	CASKLGDNSPLHF
TRBV18	TRBJ2-7	.	.	TGTGCCAGCTCACCAATTGAGGGGACATCTATTGGCGAGCAGTACTTC	CASSPIEGTSIGEQYF
TRBV30	TRBJ2-7	.	TRBD2	TGTGCCTGGAACGTGGGAACTAGCGGATACTACGAGCAGTACTTC	CAWNVGTSGYYEQYF
TRBV27	TRBJ1-5	.	.	TGTGCCAGCAGTTTAGGTAGTAGCAATCAGCCCCAGCATTTT	CASSLGSSNQPQHF
TRBV6-5	TRBJ1-2	.	TRBD1	TGTGCCAGCAGCCCTGGGACAGGGGGCCGGGGCTACACCTTC	CASSPGTGGRGYTF
TRBV7-9	TRBJ2-5	.	.	TGTGCCAGCAGCTTAGATTCAAAGGAGACCCAGTACTTC	CASSLDSKETQYF
TRBV6-1	TRBJ2-5	once	.	TGTGCCAGCCGAGCTCCGGGCCAGACCCAGTACTTC	CASRAPGQTQYF
TRBV7-8	TRBJ2-4	.	.	TGTGCCAGCAGCTTAGGTGGTCCCGGAAACATTCAGTACTTC	CASSLGGPGNIQYF
TRBV4-3	TRBJ1-4	.	.	TGCGCCAGCAGCCAAGAGCCAACCATGGGTGAAAAACTGTTTTTT	CASSQEPTMGEKLFF
TRBV5-6	TRBJ1-1	few	.	TGTGCCAGCAGCGGGGCGGGGATCACTGAAGCTTTCTTT	CASSGAGITEAFF
TRBV6-1	TRBJ1-4	.	.	TGTGCCAGCCATAGACTAGGTGAAAAACTGTTTTTT	CASHRLGEKLFF
TRBV14	TRBJ2-5	.	.	TGTGCCAGCAGCCAAAGTGGGGCCCTTAGAGAGACCCAGTACTTC	CASSQSGALRETQYF
TRBV5-6	TRBJ2-3	.	.	TGTGCCAGCAGCTTGTACTGGGGAATAGCGGGCACAGATACGCAGTATTTT	CASSLYWGIAGTDTQYF
TRBV9	TRBJ2-3	.	.	TGTGCCAGCAGCGTAGTGGGCACAGATACGCAGTATTTT	CASSVVGTDTQYF
TRBV19	TRBJ2-3	.	.	TGTGCCAGTAGTCCAGGGGATTACACAGATACGCAGTATTTT	CASSPGDYTDTQYF
TRBV7-6	TRBJ2-5	.	.	TGTGCCAGCAGCTTAGACAGGGAAGAGACCCAGTACTTC	CASSLDREETQYF
TRBV5-1	TRBJ2-1	.	TRBD1	TGCGCCAGCAGCTTGGTGGGACAGGGGGTCAATGAGCAGTTCTTC	CASSLVGQGVNEQFF
TRBV5-6	TRBJ2-2	.	.	TGTGCCAGCAGCTTGGCCGTCCTTGGGTACGCCGGGGAGCTGTTTTTT	CASSLAVLGYAGELFF
TRBV15	TRBJ1-4	.	.	TGTGCCACCAGGGCCGAGATTACTAATGAAAAACTGTTTTTT	CATRAEITNEKLFF
TRBV18	TRBJ1-1	few	.	TGTGCCAGCTCACCAAGGGGGGGGGACACTGAAGCTTTCTTT	CASSPRGGDTEAFF
TRBV7-9	TRBJ2-5	.	.	TGTGCCAGCAGACCAAACAGGGACCAACAGGAGACCCAGTACTTC	CASRPNRDQQETQYF
TRBV11-1	TRBJ1-1	.	.	TGTGCCAGCAGCTTAGGGGGGGGAAAGGCTGAAGCTTTCTTT	CASSLGGGKAEAFF
TRBV7-8	TRBJ1-6	.	.	TGTGCCAGCAGCCCCCTAGGCATTGGGCTGAAAACCTCACCCCTCCACTTT	CASSPLGIGLKTSPLHF